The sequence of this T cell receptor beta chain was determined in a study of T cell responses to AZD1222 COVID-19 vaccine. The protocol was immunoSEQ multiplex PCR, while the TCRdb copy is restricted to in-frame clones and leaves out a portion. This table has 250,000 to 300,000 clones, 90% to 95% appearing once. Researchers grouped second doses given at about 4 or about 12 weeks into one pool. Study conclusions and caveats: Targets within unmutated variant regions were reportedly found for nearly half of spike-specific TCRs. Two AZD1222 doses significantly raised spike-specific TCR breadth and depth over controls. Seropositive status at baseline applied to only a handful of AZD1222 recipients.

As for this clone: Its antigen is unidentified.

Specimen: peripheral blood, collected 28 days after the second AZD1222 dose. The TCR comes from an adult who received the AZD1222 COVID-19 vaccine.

CDR3 in DNA: TGTGCCAGCAGGTCGACAGGGCCCTACGAGCAGTACTTC. Protein sequence: CASRSTGPYEQYF. This rearrangement joins TRBV28 to TRBJ2-7; 7 bases agree with TRBD1. V lost 6 bases and J lost 2; bases outside the gene matches: 4. The CDR3 is 13 amino acids. Germline V CDR1 and CDR2: MDHEN, SYDVKM.